The clone carrying this TCR beta chain has more than one count but fewer than ten. This sample is drawn from a study of human T cells and chemical hapten exposure. Study as a whole: Each patient's scalp received weekly diphenylcyclopropenone throughout the approximately 23-week study.

Each CDR3 protein gets one entry after TCRdb re-called the RACE reads with MiXCR. Among about 120,000 distinct CDR3 sequences listed, about an eighth were seen once. The V segment lost 4 bases and the J segment 4 bases; nucleotides outside the gene matches: 3. Germline-derived CDR1 and CDR2 are SGHVS and FQNEAQ. The CDR3 extends over 15 amino acids. Sample time point: patch test 1, 2 weeks after DPC sensitization. Treatment defined: therapeutic diphenylcyclopropenone sensitization with weekly scalp DPC. This TCR came from a woman aged 45 to 65 with alopecia areata. Some clones in this sample may be carry-over from other donors' samples. The chain joins TRBV7-8 to TRBJ2-5; 13 nucleotides match TRBD2. This material consisted of whole blood, taken in connection with sensitization to the hapten diphenylcyclopropenone (DPC). In DNA, the CDR3 is TGTGCCAGCAGCTCTAGACTAGCGGGAGGAGAGACCCAGTACTTC. This translates into CASSSRLAGGETQYF. Variable domain in full (rest from reference TRBV7-8 and TRBJ2-5): GAGVSQSPRYKVAKRGQDVALRCDPISGHVSLFWYQQALGQGPEFLTYFQNEAQLDKSGLPSDRFFAERPEGSVSTLKIQRTQQEDSAVYLCASSSRLAGGETQYFGPGTRLLVL.